This T cell receptor (beta chain) was sequenced in a study of blood T cell repertoires in COVID-19. All recovered Cohort 3 donors got two negative PCRs, got clearance, or saw symptom resolution. This CDR3 is built from 17 residues. Under the authors' procedure: Reference gene primer amplification yielded estimated nucleated cell counts. Using immunoSEQ multiplex PCR, the repertoire was profiled, and TCRdb retains in-frame clones only, with some absent. V, J and clone size derive from that table, while D and trimming were established from the DNA sequence. The sample has 130,000 or so clones; 80% to 85% are singletons.

This receptor was identified in a woman in her twenties or thirties who had recovered from COVID-19. J is TRBJ2-1 and V is TRBV21-1; the tabulated D call, TRBD2, remains unverified against the DNA. TRBV21-1 is a pseudogene. Material for sequencing was PBMCs or T cells enriched from blood (not recorded which). The chain's CDR3 is CASSKPLLAGHPHEQFF. CDR3 DNA sequence: TGTGCCAGCAGCAAACCCCTACTAGCGGGACATCCGCATGAGCAGTTCTTC.